The entry below describes one T cell receptor beta chain. The method was immunoSEQ multiplex PCR; TCRdb's version includes in-frame clones alone and lacks a portion of them. The sample records about 78,000 clones, around 86% being singletons. This sample is part of a study of blood T cell repertoires in COVID-19. Study-wide background: Donors in the United States, Italy and Spain gave samples during acute or convalescent COVID-19. Sample material is recorded as cDNA or gDNA derived from T cells, B-cell-depleted T cells, or PBMCs.

Germline-derived CDR1 and CDR2 are SGHRS and YFSETQ. The CDR3 has 15 amino acids. V was clipped by 5 bases and J by 2 bases; unmatched bases: 5. The V and J genes are TRBV5-1 and TRBJ2-2; 8 bases are shared with TRBD1. The receptor was isolated from a woman aged 55-69 years with acute or convalescent COVID-19. Sequenced input: peripheral blood. CDR3 bases: TGCGCCAGCAGGTTTCAGGGGGCTAACACCGGGGAGCTGTTTTTT. This gives the protein CASRFQGANTGELFF.